This T cell receptor (beta chain) comes out of a study of regulatory T cells in long-lasting Graves disease. Building the TCR beta libraries relied on iRepertoire HTBI primers, and CDR3 regions underwent Arm-PCR. Each CDR3 protein gets one entry after TCRdb re-called the multiplex PCR reads with MiXCR. The table records roughly 220,000 distinct CDR3 sequences, 15% to 20% of them present only once. The CDR3 is 15 amino acids. Trimming removed 6 bases at V and 1 base at J, with 12 bases between. There are many counts of this clonotype. Its antigen is as yet unknown. Study conclusions and caveats: Persistent patients shared more public clonotypes (about 2,700) than newly diagnosed patients (approximately 960).

Time point meaning: newly diagnosed GD, antithyroid drugs for less than 3 months. Researchers made the TCR library from RNA that was extracted from PBMCs. The patient group derived from an endocrinology department in Xi'an, China. Peripheral blood, at nine milliliters, went into EDTA tubes. V gene TRBV12-3 or TRBV12-4 combines with J gene TRBJ2-2; no firm D call. The source was peripheral blood mononuclear cells (PBMCs), collected at new diagnosis, from a patient treated with antithyroid drugs. This receptor was identified in a female donor with Graves disease. This chain's CDR3 is CASRPLPGNTGELFF. CDR3 DNA: TGTGCCAGCAGGCCCTTACCAGGGAACACCGGGGAGCTGTTTTTT.